The clone carrying this TCR beta chain has a count of ten or more. This sample stems from a study of Graves' ophthalmopathy and Graves' hyperthyroidism. Amplified TCR beta CDR3 regions were obtained using RNA transcripts as template. HTBI primers primed a first-round RT-PCR, and a second-round multiplex PCR followed. TCRdb reprocessed the multiplex PCR reads with MiXCR, giving one entry per CDR3 protein. The repertoire has 500,000 to 700,000 distinct CDR3 sequences, roughly 20% of them found once; the top ten carry more than 5.5%. Trimming pared 6 bases from V and 2 bases from J, leaving 11 bases between. This CDR3 spans 13 amino acids. Hyperthyroidism cases were recent diagnoses of under 2 months' duration in people aged 18 to 65.

The source is a woman between 18 and 29 years old with stable Graves' hyperthyroidism. Some clones in this sample may be carry-over from other donors' samples. Sequencing used peripheral blood. The chain couples TRBV12-3 or TRBV12-4 to TRBJ2-7; perhaps TRBD1 as D (5 bases). DNA for the CDR3: TGTGCCAGCAGAACGACAGAAACCTACGAGCAGTACTTC. It specifies CASRTTETYEQYF.